This T cell receptor beta chain was captured by sequencing in a study of T cell responses to AZD1222 COVID-19 vaccine. Germline loops: CDR1 SGHDT, CDR2 YYEEEE. This CDR3 spans 15 amino acids. V was cut by 0 bases and J by 6 bases, with 13 bases left in between. The repertoire was sequenced with immunoSEQ multiplex PCR; TCRdb's copy has only in-frame clones and lacks some. The table lists about 140,000 clones, roughly 92% of them singletons. For this clone: The antigen remains undetermined.

The study, taken as a whole, reports: Among those given AZD1222, only 6 or 7 were seropositive at baseline. Within unmutated variant regions lay the reported targets of nearly half of spike-specific TCRs. Spike-wide coverage was observed for vaccine-associated CD4 TCRs, with dominant responses at 160-218 and 743-854. Two AZD1222 doses significantly raised spike-specific TCR breadth and depth over controls.

Sequencing was performed on peripheral blood, taken on day 0 of AZD1222 vaccination. This clonotype was sampled from an adult in good health. The chain carries TRBV5-6 and TRBJ1-5; tentatively, D is TRBD1 (6 bases). CDR3 region: CASSLAPGAGQPQHF. CDR3 nucleotide sequence: TGTGCCAGCAGCTTGGCCCCGGGGGCAGGTCAGCCCCAGCATTTT.